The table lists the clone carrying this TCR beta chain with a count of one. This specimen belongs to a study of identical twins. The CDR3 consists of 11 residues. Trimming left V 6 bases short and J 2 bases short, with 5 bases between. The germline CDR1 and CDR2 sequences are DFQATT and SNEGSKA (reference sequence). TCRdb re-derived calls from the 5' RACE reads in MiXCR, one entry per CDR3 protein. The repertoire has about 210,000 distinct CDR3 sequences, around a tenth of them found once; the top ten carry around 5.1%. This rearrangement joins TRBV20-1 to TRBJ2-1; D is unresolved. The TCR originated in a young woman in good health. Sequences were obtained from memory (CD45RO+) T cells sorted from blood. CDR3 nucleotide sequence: TGCAGTGCCCTTACCTACAATGAGCAGTTCTTC. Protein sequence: CSALTYNEQFF.